The rows below give T cell receptor beta chains drawn from one sample of a study of low-dose radiotherapy and immunotherapy resistance in tumors. TCRdb independently ran MiXCR on the reads; one entry per CDR3 protein. The table includes about 50,000 distinct CDR3 sequences, 10% to 15% detected once. Material: PBMCs, obtained before treatment. Receptor source: a female donor with ovarian cancer. CDR3s include the opening cysteine and the closing phenylalanine or tryptophan. Fields, in order: J gene, V gene, D gene, clone size, CDR3 protein, CDR3 DNA. The D gene is left open where the match is weak. The size field is filled for only some rows; it gives once, few, many or a size class.

TRBJ2-7 TRBV7-2 NA many CASSSPGTETNEQYF TGTGCCAGCAGCTCGCCGGGGACGGAGACCAACGAGCAGTACTTC
TRBJ2-1 TRBV7-6 NA many CASSSEGGSSYNEQFF TGTGCCAGCAGCTCCGAGGGGGGTAGCTCCTACAATGAGCAGTTCTTC
TRBJ2-1 TRBV20-1 TRBD2 NA CSARREGGRADIYNEQFF TGCAGTGCTAGACGGGAGGGCGGGAGGGCCGATATCTACAATGAGCAGTTCTTC
TRBJ1-2 TRBV5-5 TRBD1 few CASSPADRDYGGYTF TGTGCCAGCAGTCCCGCTGACAGGGACTATGGGGGCTACACCTTC
TRBJ2-7 TRBV7-3 NA many CASSLTSEQYF TGTGCCAGCAGCTTAACAAGTGAGCAGTACTTC
TRBJ1-1 TRBV25-1 TRBD1 few CATQGTGNTEAFF TGTGCCACCCAAGGGACAGGGAACACTGAAGCTTTCTTT
TRBJ2-7 TRBV3-1 NA many CASSQGLAGFPYEQYF TGTGCCAGCAGCCAAGGTCTGGCAGGCTTCCCCTACGAGCAGTACTTC
TRBJ2-5 TRBV20-1 TRBD2 many CSRRAGGPRETQYF TGCAGTAGAAGGGCGGGAGGGCCGCGTGAGACCCAGTACTTC
TRBJ2-2 TRBV4-2 TRBD2 few CASSLDPGGTGELFF TGTGCCAGCAGCCTAGATCCGGGGGGGACCGGGGAGCTGTTTTTT
TRBJ1-5 TRBV4-1 NA many CASSQMGGTGNQPQHF TGCGCCAGCAGCCAGATGGGAGGGACCGGCAATCAGCCCCAGCATTTT
TRBJ2-2 TRBV3-1 NA many CASSHWGEAGELFF TGTGCCAGCAGCCATTGGGGAGAGGCCGGGGAGCTGTTTTTT
TRBJ2-1 TRBV9 TRBD2 many CASSPGTSGRGEQFF TGTGCCAGCAGCCCTGGGACTAGCGGGAGAGGTGAGCAGTTCTTC
TRBJ2-7 TRBV5-4 NA many CASSFVGTNAEQYF TGTGCCAGCAGCTTCGTGGGGACAAACGCCGAGCAGTACTTC
TRBJ2-7 TRBV28 TRBD2 many CASSLTSGSLNEQYF TGTGCCAGCAGTTTGACTAGCGGGAGTCTCAACGAGCAGTACTTC
TRBJ2-3 TRBV6-2/TRBV6-3 TRBD1 many CASSWDRGTVTQYF TGTGCCAGCAGTTGGGACAGGGGAACGGTTACGCAGTATTTT
TRBJ2-1 TRBV28 NA medium-sized CASTLGFLQFF TGTGCCAGCACCCTGGGCTTCCTGCAGTTCTTC
TRBJ2-7 TRBV2 NA many CAIRTRNYEQYF TGTGCCATAAGGACACGGAACTACGAGCAGTACTTC
TRBJ1-4 TRBV2 NA few CASSVGGPAWEKLFF TGTGCCAGCAGTGTCGGAGGGCCTGCCTGGGAAAAACTGTTTTTT
TRBJ2-5 TRBV20-1 NA many CSARDRGGGRETQYF TGCAGTGCTAGAGATCGGGGCGGGGGCCGGGAGACCCAGTACTTC
TRBJ2-5 TRBV7-2 NA many CASSPRAGMKTQYF TGTGCCAGCAGCCCCCGGGCGGGGATGAAGACCCAGTACTTC
TRBJ2-5 TRBV2 NA many CASSEAPGETQYF TGTGCCAGCAGTGAAGCGCCCGGGGAGACCCAGTACTTC
TRBJ2-7 TRBV28 TRBD1 medium-sized CASRPGTVSSYEQYF TGTGCCAGCAGGCCCGGGACAGTGAGCTCCTACGAGCAGTACTTC
TRBJ2-1 TRBV6-2/TRBV6-3 TRBD2 many CASVLAGGSGQFF TGTGCCAGCGTCTTGGCGGGAGGGTCGGGGCAGTTCTTC
TRBJ2-7 TRBV28 TRBD1 many CASSQNRDRSYEQYF TGTGCCAGCAGTCAAAACCGGGACAGGTCCTACGAGCAGTACTTC
TRBJ2-1 TRBV2 NA many CASSGSGGEQFF TGTGCCAGCAGCGGGTCAGGGGGGGAGCAGTTCTTC
TRBJ2-5 TRBV29-1 NA many CSVRGGLSSETQYF TGCAGCGTGAGGGGGGGATTGAGTTCGGAGACCCAGTACTTC